This TCR beta chain was profiled in a study of blood T cell repertoires in COVID-19. Study-level information: Acute-phase and convalescent COVID-19 samples originated in the United States, Italy and Spain. PBMCs, B-cell-depleted T cells, or T cells were the source of the cDNA or gDNA that made up the material.

The data were produced by immunoSEQ multiplex PCR, yet TCRdb's version contains in-frame clones alone and is incomplete. The data contain tens of thousands of clones, 70% to 90% of them singletons. While infection was still active, Seattle patients were enrolled and then followed longitudinally. This receptor was obtained from a woman older than 75 with COVID-19, enrolled during active disease. Sequencing was done on a sample of peripheral blood.

This CDR3 reads CASSQDGTGPSYEQYF. The CDR3 DNA is TGTGCCAGCAGCCAAGATGGGACAGGCCCCTCCTACGAGCAGTACTTC. The genes are TRBV14 and TRBJ2-7; 8 nucleotides agree with TRBD1. CDR1 is SGHDN and CDR2 is FVKESK in the germline V gene. V shed 0 bases and J 0 bases; nucleotides not matched to a gene: 4. The CDR3 has 16 residues.